Sequencing of this TCR beta chain was carried out in a study of metastatic and nonmetastatic thyroid tumors. Across the study: Patients with malignant and benign thyroid disease provided blood and tumor or nodule tissue, whose repertoires were compared. Broader study findings: It was reported that TCR beta diversity was significantly higher in malignant thyroid tumors than benign nodules, in blood and tumor.

How the authors handled the data: A classifier of distant metastasis in papillary thyroid cancer was built from CDR3 differences (across clinicopathological groups). TCRdb re-called clones from the PCR reads using MiXCR. These V and J calls derive from TCRdb rather than the authors' analysis. Here the sample spans roughly 18,000 clones, 25% to 35% being singletons. This clone was counted a few times. Antigen: not known. Each patient came to thyroid surgery without any prior treatment (of any kind). CDR3 length equals 14 residues. V lost 3 bases to trimming and J lost 3 bases, with 12 bases between them.

The specimen sequenced was tumor tissue. The TCR originated in a female donor with papillary thyroid cancer or a benign thyroid nodule (not recorded which). Some clones in this sample may be carry-over from other donors' samples. The chain has TRBV12-3 or TRBV12-4 and TRBJ2-7, with D possibly being TRBD2 (5 bases). As DNA, the CDR3 is TGTGCCAGCAGTTTCAGAGGGTACCGCTACGAGCAGTACTTC. It encodes CASSFRGYRYEQYF.